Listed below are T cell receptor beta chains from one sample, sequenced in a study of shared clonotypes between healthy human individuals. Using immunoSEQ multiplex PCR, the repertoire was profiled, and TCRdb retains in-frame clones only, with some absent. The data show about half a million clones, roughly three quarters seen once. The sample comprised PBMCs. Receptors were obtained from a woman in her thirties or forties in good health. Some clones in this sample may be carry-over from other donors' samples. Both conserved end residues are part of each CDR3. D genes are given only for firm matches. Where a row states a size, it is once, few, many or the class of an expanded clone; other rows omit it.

CDR3: CASSFPATGARTGELFF
DNA: TGCGCCAGCAGCTTCCCAGCGACAGGGGCGCGCACCGGGGAGCTGTTCTTT
size: .
V: TRBV4-1
J: TRBJ2-2
D: TRBD1

CDR3: CASSLVVPRGSSVQETQYF
DNA: TGCGCCAGCAGCTTGGTGGTTCCTAGGGGGTCTAGCGTCCAAGAGACCCAGTACTTC
size: .
V: TRBV5-1
J: TRBJ2-5
D: .

CDR3: CASSPRRPYNEQFF
DNA: TGTGCCAGCAGCCCGCGGAGACCCTACAATGAGCAGTTCTTC
size: .
V: TRBV7-8
J: TRBJ2-1
D: .

CDR3: CAISGTGGETQYF
DNA: TGTGCCATCAGTGGGACAGGGGGAGAGACCCAGTACTTC
size: .
V: TRBV10-3
J: TRBJ2-5
D: TRBD1

CDR3: CASSQGMDTEAFF
DNA: TGTGCCAGCAGCCAAGGGATGGACACTGAAGCTTTCTTT
size: .
V: TRBV14
J: TRBJ1-1
D: .

CDR3: CASSLVTGTSYEQYF
DNA: TGTGCCAGCAGCTTGGTGACAGGGACTTCCTACGAGCAGTACTTC
size: .
V: TRBV5-4
J: TRBJ2-7
D: .

CDR3: CASSAGLDYGYTF
DNA: TGTGCCAGCAGCGCAGGGTTGGACTATGGCTACACCTTC
size: once
V: TRBV11-2
J: TRBJ1-2
D: .

CDR3: CASSLLPGGTDTQYF
DNA: TGCGCCAGCAGCTTGCTTCCCGGGGGGACAGATACGCAGTATTTT
size: .
V: TRBV5-1
J: TRBJ2-3
D: TRBD2

CDR3: CASSLDNEQYF
DNA: TGTGCCAGCAGCTTAGATAACGAGCAGTACTTC
size: .
V: TRBV11-1
J: TRBJ2-7
D: .

CDR3: CASSRTGVETQYF
DNA: TGTGCCAGCAGCCGGACAGGAGTAGAGACCCAGTACTTC
size: .
V: TRBV5-4
J: TRBJ2-5
D: TRBD1

CDR3: CASSVTSNPTDTQYF
DNA: TGTGCCAGCAGCGTGACTAGTAACCCCACAGATACGCAGTATTTT
size: .
V: TRBV5-4
J: TRBJ2-3
D: .

CDR3: CASSQDSGWGNQPQHF
DNA: TGCGCCAGCAGCCAAGATTCCGGGTGGGGAAATCAGCCCCAGCATTTT
size: once
V: TRBV4-3
J: TRBJ1-5
D: .

CDR3: CASKRGGQYTGELFF
DNA: TGTGCCAGCAAGCGGGGAGGCCAATACACCGGGGAGCTGTTTTTT
size: few
V: TRBV6-1
J: TRBJ2-2
D: TRBD2

CDR3: CSVQAAYNEQFF
DNA: TGCAGCGTACAGGCAGCTTACAATGAGCAGTTCTTC
size: .
V: TRBV29-1
J: TRBJ2-1
D: .

CDR3: CASSLSGVQTGELFF
DNA: TGTGCTAGCAGCTTATCGGGAGTCCAAACCGGGGAGCTGTTTTTT
size: .
V: TRBV7-7
J: TRBJ2-2
D: .

CDR3: CASSGGTWGETQYF
DNA: TGTGCCAGCAGCGGGGGGACCTGGGGAGAGACCCAGTACTTC
size: once
V: TRBV7-7
J: TRBJ2-5
D: .

CDR3: CASSPRQGSGPQHF
DNA: TGTGCCAGCTCACCGCGACAGGGCTCAGGGCCCCAGCATTTT
size: .
V: TRBV18
J: TRBJ1-5
D: TRBD1

CDR3: CASSFRGPAQPQHF
DNA: TGTGCCAGCAGTTTCAGGGGGCCAGCTCAGCCCCAGCATTTT
size: .
V: TRBV27
J: TRBJ1-5
D: TRBD1

CDR3: CASSLYPNAGELFF
DNA: TGTGCCAGCAGCTTATATCCAAACGCCGGGGAGCTGTTTTTT
size: .
V: TRBV7-2
J: TRBJ2-2
D: .

CDR3: CAISESDEQYF
DNA: TGTGCCATCAGTGAGTCGGACGAGCAGTACTTC
size: few
V: TRBV10-3
J: TRBJ2-7
D: .

CDR3: CASSQERTNGQFF
DNA: TGCGCCAGCAGCCAAGAGAGAACCAACGGGCAGTTCTTC
size: few
V: TRBV4-1
J: TRBJ2-1
D: .

CDR3: CASSFSGSGAYEQYF
DNA: TGTGCCAGCAGCTTTAGCGGGAGCGGGGCCTACGAGCAGTACTTC
size: .
V: TRBV5-6
J: TRBJ2-7
D: TRBD2

CDR3: CASNPTFAGKSNEQFF
DNA: TGTGCCAGCAATCCCACCTTCGCAGGGAAGAGCAATGAGCAGTTCTTC
size: .
V: TRBV28
J: TRBJ2-1
D: .

CDR3: CASSHPRTGLVPQHF
DNA: TGTGCCAGTAGTCACCCCCGGACAGGGCTGGTGCCCCAGCATTTT
size: .
V: TRBV19
J: TRBJ1-5
D: TRBD1

CDR3: CASSRPDTVQETQYF
DNA: TGTGCCAGCAGCCGCCCAGATACGGTACAAGAGACCCAGTACTTC
size: .
V: TRBV7-9
J: TRBJ2-5
D: .

CDR3: CASSFGALVHEQYF
DNA: TGTGCCAGCAGTTTCGGGGCGTTAGTCCACGAGCAGTACTTC
size: .
V: TRBV5-5
J: TRBJ2-7
D: .

CDR3: CASSLLGGASSPLHF
DNA: TGTGCCAGCAGCTTGCTTGGAGGAGCGAGCTCACCCCTCCACTTT
size: .
V: TRBV5-4
J: TRBJ1-6
D: .

CDR3: CASSSSKAGGTDTQYF
DNA: TGTGCCAGCAGTTCTTCCAAAGCGGGGGGCACAGATACGCAGTATTTT
size: .
V: TRBV28
J: TRBJ2-3
D: TRBD2

CDR3: CASSGTGSATEAFF
DNA: TGTGCCAGCAGTGGGACAGGGTCGGCCACTGAAGCTTTCTTT
size: few
V: TRBV6-6
J: TRBJ1-1
D: TRBD1

CDR3: CASSERAVADTQYF
DNA: TGTGCCAGCAGTGAACGGGCGGTGGCAGATACGCAGTATTTT
size: .
V: TRBV2
J: TRBJ2-3
D: .

CDR3: CASSGQGLNEQFF
DNA: TGTGCCAGCTCGGGGCAGGGGTTGAATGAGCAGTTCTTC
size: .
V: TRBV18
J: TRBJ2-1
D: .

CDR3: CATSRDYTSGLLAKNIQYF
DNA: TGTGCCACCAGCAGAGATTACACTAGCGGGTTGCTAGCCAAAAACATTCAGTACTTC
size: .
V: TRBV15
J: TRBJ2-4
D: TRBD2

CDR3: CASSQDQNYLRETQYF
DNA: TGCGCCAGCAGCCAAGATCAGAACTACCTAAGGGAGACCCAGTACTTC
size: .
V: TRBV4-1
J: TRBJ2-5
D: .

CDR3: CASSRPTGGELFF
DNA: TGCGCCAGCAGCCGGCCTACTGGCGGGGAGCTGTTTTTT
size: many
V: TRBV4-3
J: TRBJ2-2
D: .

CDR3: CASRDSGFNYGYTF
DNA: TGCGCCAGCAGGGACAGCGGGTTTAACTATGGCTACACCTTC
size: many
V: TRBV10-2
J: TRBJ1-2
D: .

CDR3: CSARRRETQYF
DNA: TGCAGTGCTAGAAGGAGGGAGACCCAGTACTTC
size: .
V: TRBV20-1
J: TRBJ2-5
D: .

CDR3: CASSWGTGVSGELFF
DNA: TGTGCCAGCAGCTGGGGGACAGGGGTGTCCGGGGAGCTGTTTTTT
size: .
V: TRBV6-1
J: TRBJ2-2
D: TRBD1

CDR3: CASSIGTVSNQPQHF
DNA: TGTGCCAGCAGTATTGGGACAGTTAGCAATCAGCCCCAGCATTTT
size: .
V: TRBV27
J: TRBJ1-5
D: TRBD1

CDR3: CASSVGREYNEQFF
DNA: TGCGCCAGCAGTGTCGGGAGGGAGTACAATGAGCAGTTCTTC
size: .
V: TRBV10-2
J: TRBJ2-1
D: TRBD2

CDR3: CASSQGLGYGYTF
DNA: TGTGCCAGCAGCCAAGGGCTTGGCTATGGCTACACCTTC
size: .
V: TRBV14
J: TRBJ1-2
D: .

CDR3: CASSPGGTAGANVLTF
DNA: TGTGCCAGCAGCCCGGGGGGGACAGCTGGGGCCAACGTCCTGACTTTC
size: once
V: TRBV5-4
J: TRBJ2-6
D: .

CDR3: CASSQGLAKNIQYF
DNA: TGCGCCAGCAGCCAAGGACTAGCCAAAAACATTCAGTACTTC
size: .
V: TRBV4-1
J: TRBJ2-4
D: .

CDR3: CAWFRQGMKAFF
DNA: TGTGCCTGGTTTCGACAGGGAATGAAAGCTTTCTTT
size: .
V: TRBV30
J: TRBJ1-1
D: TRBD1

CDR3: CASSGRWDQPQHF
DNA: TGTGCCAGCAGCGGACGTTGGGATCAGCCCCAGCATTTT
size: .
V: TRBV28
J: TRBJ1-5
D: .

CDR3: CASARVADSYNEQFF
DNA: TGTGCCAGCGCCCGGGTAGCGGACTCCTACAATGAGCAGTTCTTC
size: once
V: TRBV7-3
J: TRBJ2-1
D: .

CDR3: CASTKSQLTYATGELFF
DNA: TGTGCCAGCACCAAATCCCAACTGACATACGCCACCGGGGAGCTGTTTTTT
size: .
V: TRBV7-9
J: TRBJ2-2
D: .

CDR3: CASSRGAGRDYGYTF
DNA: TGCGCCAGCAGTCGTGGGGCAGGGAGGGACTATGGCTACACCTTC
size: .
V: TRBV5-1
J: TRBJ1-2
D: .

CDR3: CASSPERSTDTQYF
DNA: TGTGCCAGCAGCCCGGAGCGTAGCACAGATACGCAGTATTTT
size: .
V: TRBV4-2
J: TRBJ2-3
D: .

CDR3: CASSLDHLDEQFF
DNA: TGTGCCAGCAGCTTAGATCACCTCGATGAGCAGTTCTTC
size: .
V: TRBV11-2
J: TRBJ2-1
D: .

CDR3: CASSLWWTSGRTEHEQFF
DNA: TGTGCCAGCAGTTTATGGTGGACTAGCGGGAGGACGGAGCATGAGCAGTTCTTC
size: once
V: TRBV28
J: TRBJ2-1
D: TRBD2

CDR3: CASSATLNTEAFF
DNA: TGTGCCAGTAGTGCTACCCTGAACACTGAAGCTTTCTTT
size: .
V: TRBV19
J: TRBJ1-1
D: .